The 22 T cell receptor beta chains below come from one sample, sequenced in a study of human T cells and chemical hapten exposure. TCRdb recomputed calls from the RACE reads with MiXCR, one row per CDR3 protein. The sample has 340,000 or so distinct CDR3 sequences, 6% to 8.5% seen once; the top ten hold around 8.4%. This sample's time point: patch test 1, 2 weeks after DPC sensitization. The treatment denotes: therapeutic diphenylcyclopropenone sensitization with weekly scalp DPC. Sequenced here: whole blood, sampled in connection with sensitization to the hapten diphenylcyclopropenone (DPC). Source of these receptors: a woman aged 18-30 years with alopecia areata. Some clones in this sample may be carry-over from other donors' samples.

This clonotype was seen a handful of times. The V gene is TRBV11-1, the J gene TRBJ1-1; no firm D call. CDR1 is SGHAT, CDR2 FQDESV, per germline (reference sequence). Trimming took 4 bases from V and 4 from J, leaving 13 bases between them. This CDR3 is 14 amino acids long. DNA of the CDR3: TGTGCCAGCAGCTCCTCCCGGGTTAGCACTGAAGCTTTCTTT. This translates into CASSSSRVSTEAFF.

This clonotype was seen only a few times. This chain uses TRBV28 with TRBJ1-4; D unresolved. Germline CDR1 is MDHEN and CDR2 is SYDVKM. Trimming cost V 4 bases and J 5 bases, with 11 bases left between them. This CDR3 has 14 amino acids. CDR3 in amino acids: CASSWTAPNEKLFF. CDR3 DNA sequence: TGTGCCAGCAGTTGGACGGCCCCAAATGAAAAACTGTTTTTT.

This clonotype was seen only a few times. The CDR3 here is CASSLIGSTEAFF. In DNA form, the CDR3 reads TGTGCCAGCAGCTTAATCGGCAGCACTGAAGCTTTCTTT. The rearrangement uses TRBV7-9 and TRBJ1-1, with D unresolved. V lost 2 bases to trimming and J lost 4 bases, with 8 bases between them. In germline, CDR1 is SEHNR, CDR2 FQNEAQ (reference sequence). This CDR3 is 13 amino acids long.

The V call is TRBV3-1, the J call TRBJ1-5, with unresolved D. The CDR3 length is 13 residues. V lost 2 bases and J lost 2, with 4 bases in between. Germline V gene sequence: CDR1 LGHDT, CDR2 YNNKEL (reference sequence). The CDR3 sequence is CASSQLGNQPQHF. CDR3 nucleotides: TGTGCCAGCAGCCAATTGGGCAATCAGCCCCAGCATTTT.

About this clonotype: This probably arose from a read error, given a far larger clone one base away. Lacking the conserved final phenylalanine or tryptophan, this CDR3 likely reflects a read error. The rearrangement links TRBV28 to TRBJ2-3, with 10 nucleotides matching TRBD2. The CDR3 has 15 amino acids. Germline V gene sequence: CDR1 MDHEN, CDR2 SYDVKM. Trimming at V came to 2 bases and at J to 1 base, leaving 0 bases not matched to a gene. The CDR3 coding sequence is TGTGCCAGCAGTTTACTAGCGGGGGGCACAGATACGCAGTATCTT. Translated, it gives CASSLLAGGTDTQYL.

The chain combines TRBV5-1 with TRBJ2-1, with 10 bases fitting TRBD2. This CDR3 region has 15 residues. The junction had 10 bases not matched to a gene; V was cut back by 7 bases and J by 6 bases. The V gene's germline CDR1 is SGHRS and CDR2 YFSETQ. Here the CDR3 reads CASAQRSGGANEQFF. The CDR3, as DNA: TGCGCCAGCGCCCAGAGGAGCGGGGGGGCCAATGAGCAGTTCTTC. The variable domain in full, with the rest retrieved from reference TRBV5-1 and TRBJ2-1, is KAGVTQTPRYLIKTRGQQVTLSCSPISGHRSVSWYQQTPGQGLQFLFEYFSETQRNKGNFPGRFSGRQFSNSRSEMNVSTLELGDSALYLCASAQRSGGANEQFFGPGTRLTVL.

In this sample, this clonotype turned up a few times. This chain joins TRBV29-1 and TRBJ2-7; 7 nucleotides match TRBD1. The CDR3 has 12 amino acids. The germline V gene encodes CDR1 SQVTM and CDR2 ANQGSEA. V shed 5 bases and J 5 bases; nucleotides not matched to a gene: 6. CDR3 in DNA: TGCAGCGTTTTAGGGGGCTGGAACGAGCAGTACTTC. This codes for CSVLGGWNEQYF.

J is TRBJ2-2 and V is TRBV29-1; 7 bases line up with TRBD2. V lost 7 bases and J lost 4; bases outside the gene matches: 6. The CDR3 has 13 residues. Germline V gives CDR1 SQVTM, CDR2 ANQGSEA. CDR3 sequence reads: CSGTVAGTGELFF. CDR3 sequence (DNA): TGCAGCGGTACTGTAGCGGGCACCGGGGAGCTGTTTTTT.

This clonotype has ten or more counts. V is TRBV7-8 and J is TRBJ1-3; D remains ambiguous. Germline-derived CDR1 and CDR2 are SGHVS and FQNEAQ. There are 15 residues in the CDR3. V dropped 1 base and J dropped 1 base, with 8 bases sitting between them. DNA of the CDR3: TGTGCCAGCAGCTTAGGTACCCCATCTGGAAACACCATATATTTT. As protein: CASSLGTPSGNTIYF.

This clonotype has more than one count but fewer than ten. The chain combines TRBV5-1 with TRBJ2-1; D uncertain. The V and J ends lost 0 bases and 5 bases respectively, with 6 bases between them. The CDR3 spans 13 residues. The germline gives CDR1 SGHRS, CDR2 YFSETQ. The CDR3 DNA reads TGCGCCAGCAGCTTGGACACTCACAATGAGCAGTTCTTC. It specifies CASSLDTHNEQFF. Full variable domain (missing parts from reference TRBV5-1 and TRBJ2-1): KAGVTQTPRYLIKTRGQQVTLSCSPISGHRSVSWYQQTPGQGLQFLFEYFSETQRNKGNFPGRFSGRQFSNSRSEMNVSTLELGDSALYLCASSLDTHNEQFFGPGTRLTVL.

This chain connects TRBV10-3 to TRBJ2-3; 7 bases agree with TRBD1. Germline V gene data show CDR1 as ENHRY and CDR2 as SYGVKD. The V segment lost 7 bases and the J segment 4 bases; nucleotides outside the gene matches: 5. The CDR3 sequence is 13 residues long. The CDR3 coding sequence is TGTGCCATCACCGAGGGACAGTCAGATACGCAGTATTTT. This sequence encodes CAITEGQSDTQYF.

CDR3 region: CASSFVHGPYEQYF. CDR3 DNA sequence: TGTGCCAGCAGTTTCGTTCACGGACCCTACGAGCAGTACTTC. The chain combines TRBV28 with TRBJ2-7; no reliable D call. The CDR3 is 14 amino acids. V lost 3 bases to trimming and J lost 2 bases, with 11 bases between them. In germline, CDR1 is MDHEN, CDR2 SYDVKM.

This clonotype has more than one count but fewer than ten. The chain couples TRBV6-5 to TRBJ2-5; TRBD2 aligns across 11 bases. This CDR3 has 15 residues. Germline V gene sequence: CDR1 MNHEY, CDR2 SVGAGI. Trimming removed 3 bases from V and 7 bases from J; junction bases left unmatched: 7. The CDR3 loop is CASSYVAGGSVTQYF. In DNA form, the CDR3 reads TGTGCCAGCAGTTATGTAGCGGGGGGGAGTGTGACCCAGTACTTC.

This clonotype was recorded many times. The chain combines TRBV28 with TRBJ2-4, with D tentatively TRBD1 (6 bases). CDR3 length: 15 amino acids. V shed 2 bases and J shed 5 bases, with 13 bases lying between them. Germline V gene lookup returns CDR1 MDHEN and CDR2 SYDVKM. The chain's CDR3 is CASSLGGAGENIQYF. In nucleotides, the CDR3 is TGTGCCAGCAGTTTAGGGGGCGCGGGCGAAAACATTCAGTACTTC.

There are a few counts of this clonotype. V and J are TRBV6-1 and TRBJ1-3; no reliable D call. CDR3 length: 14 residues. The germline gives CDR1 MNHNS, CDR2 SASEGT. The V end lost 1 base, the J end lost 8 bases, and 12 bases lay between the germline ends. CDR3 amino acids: CASSEGAESDTIYF. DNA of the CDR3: TGTGCCAGCAGTGAAGGGGCAGAGTCGGACACCATATATTTT.

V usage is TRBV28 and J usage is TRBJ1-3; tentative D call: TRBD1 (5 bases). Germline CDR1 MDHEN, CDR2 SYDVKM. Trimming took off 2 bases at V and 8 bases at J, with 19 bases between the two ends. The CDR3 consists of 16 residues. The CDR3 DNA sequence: TGTGCCAGCAGTTTAGCGACACGGCAGGGAGGCGACACCATATATTTT. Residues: CASSLATRQGGDTIYF.

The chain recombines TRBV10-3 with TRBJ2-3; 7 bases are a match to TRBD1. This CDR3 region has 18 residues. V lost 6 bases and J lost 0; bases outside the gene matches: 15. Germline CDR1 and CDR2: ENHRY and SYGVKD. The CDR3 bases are TGTGCCATCAGAGGAGAAAAAGGGACAGTACCTAGCACAGATACGCAGTATTTT. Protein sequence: CAIRGEKGTVPSTDTQYF.

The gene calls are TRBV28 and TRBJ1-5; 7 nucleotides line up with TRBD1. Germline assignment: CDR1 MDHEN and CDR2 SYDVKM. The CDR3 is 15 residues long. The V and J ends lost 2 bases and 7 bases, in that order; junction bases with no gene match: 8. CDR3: CASSLGQAGIQPQHF. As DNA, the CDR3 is TGTGCCAGCAGTTTAGGACAGGCAGGGATCCAGCCCCAGCATTTT.

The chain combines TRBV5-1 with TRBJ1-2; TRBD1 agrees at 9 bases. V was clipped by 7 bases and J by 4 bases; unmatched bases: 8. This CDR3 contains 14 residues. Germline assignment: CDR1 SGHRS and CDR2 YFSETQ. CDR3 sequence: CASSTGGLVYGYTF. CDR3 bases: TGCGCCAGCTCGACAGGGGGTTTGGTCTATGGCTACACCTTC. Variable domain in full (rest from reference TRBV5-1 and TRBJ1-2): KAGVTQTPRYLIKTRGQQVTLSCSPISGHRSVSWYQQTPGQGLQFLFEYFSETQRNKGNFPGRFSGRQFSNSRSEMNVSTLELGDSALYLCASSTGGLVYGYTFGSGTRLTVV.

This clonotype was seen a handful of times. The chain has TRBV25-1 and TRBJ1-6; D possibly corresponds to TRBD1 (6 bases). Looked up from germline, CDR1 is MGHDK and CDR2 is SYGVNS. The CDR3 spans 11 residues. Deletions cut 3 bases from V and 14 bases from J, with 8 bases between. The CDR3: CASSDGQTLHF. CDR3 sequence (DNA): TGTGCCAGCAGTGATGGACAGACCCTCCACTTT.

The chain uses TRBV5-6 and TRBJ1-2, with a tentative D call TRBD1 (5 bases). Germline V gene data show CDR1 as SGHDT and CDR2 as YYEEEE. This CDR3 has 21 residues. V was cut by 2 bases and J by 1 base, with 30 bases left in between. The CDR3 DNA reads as TGTGCCAGCAGCTTACAGTTTCCGGGACTCTCCCCCTTCTTGAATAACTATGGCTACACCTTC. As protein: CASSLQFPGLSPFLNNYGYTF.

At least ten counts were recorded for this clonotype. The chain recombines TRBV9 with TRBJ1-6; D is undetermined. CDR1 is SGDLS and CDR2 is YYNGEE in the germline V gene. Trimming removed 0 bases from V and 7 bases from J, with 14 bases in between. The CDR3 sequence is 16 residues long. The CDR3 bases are TGTGCCAGCAGCGTAGGACCGGACGCGCGAAATTCACCCCTCCACTTT. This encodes CASSVGPDARNSPLHF.